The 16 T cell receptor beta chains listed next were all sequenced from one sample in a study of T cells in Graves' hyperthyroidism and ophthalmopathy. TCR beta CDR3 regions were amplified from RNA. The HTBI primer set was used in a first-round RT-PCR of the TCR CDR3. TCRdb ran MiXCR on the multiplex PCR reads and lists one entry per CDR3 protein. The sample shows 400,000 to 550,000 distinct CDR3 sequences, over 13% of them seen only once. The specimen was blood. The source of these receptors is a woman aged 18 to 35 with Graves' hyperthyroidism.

In nucleotides, the CDR3 is TGTGCCAGCAGTCTCAGGGAGAAAGAGACCCAGTACTTC. It is translated as CASSLREKETQYF. V and J are TRBV6-1 and TRBJ2-5, with D perhaps being TRBD1 or TRBD2 (5 bases each). From germline, CDR1 is MNHNS and CDR2 SASEGT. V lost 5 bases, J lost 3 bases, and 10 bases lay in between. The CDR3 runs to 13 residues.

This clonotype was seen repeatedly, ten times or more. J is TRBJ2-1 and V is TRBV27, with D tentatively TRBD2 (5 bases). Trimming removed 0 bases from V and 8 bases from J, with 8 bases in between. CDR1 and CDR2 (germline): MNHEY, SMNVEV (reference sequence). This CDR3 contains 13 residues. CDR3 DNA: TGTGCCAGCAGTTTATCGGGCGGGTATGAGCAGTTCTTC. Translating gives CASSLSGGYEQFF.

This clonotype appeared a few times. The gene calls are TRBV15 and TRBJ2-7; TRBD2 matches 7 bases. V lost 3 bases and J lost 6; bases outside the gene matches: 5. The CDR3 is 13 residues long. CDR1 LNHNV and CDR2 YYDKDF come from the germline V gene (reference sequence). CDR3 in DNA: TGTGCCACCAGCAGGGAGAGGACTAGCGAGCAGTACGTC. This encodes CATSRERTSEQYV.

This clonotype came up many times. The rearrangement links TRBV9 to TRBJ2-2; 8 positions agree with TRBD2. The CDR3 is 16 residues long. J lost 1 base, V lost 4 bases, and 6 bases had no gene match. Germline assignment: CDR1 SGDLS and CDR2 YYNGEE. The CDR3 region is CASSTRLARNTGELFF. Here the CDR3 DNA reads TGTGCCAGCAGCACCAGACTAGCGAGGAACACCGGGGAGCTGTTTTTT.

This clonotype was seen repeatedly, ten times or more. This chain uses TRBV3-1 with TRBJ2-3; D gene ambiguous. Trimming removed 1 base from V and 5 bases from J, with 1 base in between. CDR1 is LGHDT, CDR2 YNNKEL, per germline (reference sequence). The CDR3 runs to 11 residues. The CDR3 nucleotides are TGTGCCAGCAGCCAAGTAGATACGCAGTATTTT. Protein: CASSQVDTQYF.

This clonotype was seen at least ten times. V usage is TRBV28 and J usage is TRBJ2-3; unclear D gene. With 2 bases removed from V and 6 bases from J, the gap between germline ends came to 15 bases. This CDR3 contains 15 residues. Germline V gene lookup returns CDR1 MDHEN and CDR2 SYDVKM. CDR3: CASSLQPWEGDTQYF. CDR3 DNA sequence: TGTGCCAGCAGTTTACAGCCCTGGGAAGGGGATACGCAGTATTTT.

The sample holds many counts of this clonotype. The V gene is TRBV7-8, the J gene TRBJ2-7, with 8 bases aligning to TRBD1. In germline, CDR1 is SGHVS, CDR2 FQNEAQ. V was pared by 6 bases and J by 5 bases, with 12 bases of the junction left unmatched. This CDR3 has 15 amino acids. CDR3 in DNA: TGTGCCAGCAGGGACCCGGACAGGGTAGACGACGAGCAGTACTTC. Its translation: CASRDPDRVDDEQYF.

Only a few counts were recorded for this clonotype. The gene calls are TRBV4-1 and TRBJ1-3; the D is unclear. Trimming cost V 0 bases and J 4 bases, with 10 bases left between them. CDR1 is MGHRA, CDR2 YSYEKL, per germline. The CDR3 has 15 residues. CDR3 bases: TGCGCCAGCAGCCAAGATCCGGGATTAGGAAACACCATATATTTT. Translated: CASSQDPGLGNTIYF.

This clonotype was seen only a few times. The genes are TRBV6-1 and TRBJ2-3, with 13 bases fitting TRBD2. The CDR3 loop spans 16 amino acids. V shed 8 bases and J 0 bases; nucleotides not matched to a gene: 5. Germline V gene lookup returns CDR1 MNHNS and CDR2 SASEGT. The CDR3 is CASRTSGSKSTDTQYF. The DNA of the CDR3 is TGTGCCAGCCGGACTAGCGGGAGTAAGAGCACAGATACGCAGTATTTT.

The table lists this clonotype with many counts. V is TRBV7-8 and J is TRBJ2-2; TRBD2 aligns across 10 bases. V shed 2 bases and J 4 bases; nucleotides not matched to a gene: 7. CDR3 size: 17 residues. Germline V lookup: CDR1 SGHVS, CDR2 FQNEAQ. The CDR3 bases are TGTGCCAGCAGCTTACGGACGCTAGCGGGAGCCACCGGGGAGCTGTTTTTT. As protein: CASSLRTLAGATGELFF.

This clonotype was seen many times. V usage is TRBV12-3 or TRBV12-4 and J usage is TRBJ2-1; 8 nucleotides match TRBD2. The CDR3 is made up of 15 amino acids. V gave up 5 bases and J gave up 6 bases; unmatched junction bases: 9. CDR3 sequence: CASSLALAGSNEQFF. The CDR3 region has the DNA TGTGCCAGCAGTCTCGCCCTAGCGGGCAGCAATGAGCAGTTCTTC.

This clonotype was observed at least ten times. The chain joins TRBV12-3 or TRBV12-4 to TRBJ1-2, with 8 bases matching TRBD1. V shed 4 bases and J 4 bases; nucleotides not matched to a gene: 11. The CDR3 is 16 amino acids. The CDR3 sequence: CASSSTGQGASYGYTF. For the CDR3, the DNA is TGTGCCAGCAGTTCCACGGGCCAGGGGGCGTCCTATGGCTACACCTTC.

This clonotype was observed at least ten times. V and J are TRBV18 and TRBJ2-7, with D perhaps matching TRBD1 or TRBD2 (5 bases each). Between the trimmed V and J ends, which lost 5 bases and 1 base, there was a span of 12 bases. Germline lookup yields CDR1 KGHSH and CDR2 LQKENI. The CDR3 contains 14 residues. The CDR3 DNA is TGTGCCAGCTCAGAGGGGATGGAGTCCTACGAGCAGTACGTC. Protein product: CASSEGMESYEQYV.

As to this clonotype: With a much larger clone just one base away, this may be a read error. DNA for the CDR3: TGTGCCAGCAGCGTAGTAGAGTATGAGCAGTACTTC. Protein: CASSVVEYEQYF. The V call is TRBV9, the J call TRBJ2-7; D call uncertain. CDR3 length: 12 residues. Trimming took off 0 bases at V and 7 bases at J, with 8 bases between the two ends. Per the germline V gene, CDR1 is SGDLS and CDR2 is YYNGEE.

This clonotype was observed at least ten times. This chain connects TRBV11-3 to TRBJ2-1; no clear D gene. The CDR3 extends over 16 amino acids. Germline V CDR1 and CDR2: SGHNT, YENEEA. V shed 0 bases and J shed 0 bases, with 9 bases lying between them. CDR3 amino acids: CASSLEPDSSYNEQFF. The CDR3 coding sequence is TGTGCCAGCAGCTTAGAGCCGGATAGCTCCTACAATGAGCAGTTCTTC.

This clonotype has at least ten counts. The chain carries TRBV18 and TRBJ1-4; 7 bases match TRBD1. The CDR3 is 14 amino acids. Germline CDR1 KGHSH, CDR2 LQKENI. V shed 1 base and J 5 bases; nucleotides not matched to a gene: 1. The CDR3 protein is CASSPQGANEKLFF. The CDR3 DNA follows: TGTGCCAGCTCACCACAGGGGGCGAATGAAAAACTGTTTTTT.